The 4 T cell receptor beta chains below were found in one sample sequenced in a study of T cell changes during pregnancy in multiple sclerosis. Generated by immunoSEQ multiplex PCR, the TCRdb table keeps only in-frame clones and is missing some. In the table there are around 100,000 clones, 75% to 95% of which are singletons. The starting material was peripheral blood, obtained in the second trimester of pregnancy. These receptors came from a female donor with multiple sclerosis, enrolled in a pregnancy study.

This chain joins TRBV19 and TRBJ2-1; TRBD2 aligns across 7 bases. The V gene's germline CDR1 is LNHDA and CDR2 SQIVND (reference sequence). The CDR3 runs 16 residues. J lost 3 bases, V lost 3 bases, and 8 bases had no gene match. The CDR3 is CASSMGGDLNYNEQFF. CDR3 DNA sequence: TGTGCCAGTAGTATGGGGGGGGACTTAAACTACAATGAGCAGTTCTTC.

The genes are TRBV4-1 and TRBJ2-1; 9 nucleotides line up with TRBD1. The CDR3 runs 17 residues. Germline assignment: CDR1 MGHRA and CDR2 YSYEKL. J was trimmed by 6 bases and V by 2 bases; bases with no gene match: 11. Here the CDR3 reads CASSQLGRDRVFNEQFF. The DNA for the CDR3 is TGCGCCAGCAGCCAATTGGGCCGGGACAGGGTTTTCAATGAGCAGTTCTTC.

This sequence joins TRBV7-6 and TRBJ1-1; 10 nucleotides agree with TRBD1. This CDR3 has 13 amino acids. The germline V gene encodes CDR1 SGHVS and CDR2 FNYEAQ. Trimming cost V 4 bases and J 6 bases; bases outside gene matches: 2. The CDR3 bases are TGTGCCAGCAGCTCCGGGACAGGGGCTGAAGCTTTCTTT. Translation: CASSSGTGAEAFF.

The genes are TRBV6-4 and TRBJ2-2; D is unclear. Trimming took 3 bases from V and 2 from J, leaving 4 bases between them. This CDR3 comprises 13 residues. Germline CDR1 MRHNA, CDR2 SNTAGT. DNA for the CDR3: TGTGCCAGCAGTGAACATAACACCGGGGAGCTGTTTTTT. Translating it yields CASSEHNTGELFF.